This is a list of T cell receptor beta chains from one sample in a study of response to subunit inactivated influenza vaccine. Using its own MiXCR run on the RT-PCR reads, TCRdb lists one record per CDR3 protein. The table has hundreds of thousands of distinct CDR3 sequences, 7.6% seen once. This material consisted of PBMCs from blood, taken approximately 25 months after vaccination. These receptors were obtained from a man between 50 and 70 years old who received an inactivated influenza vaccine. CDR3s include the opening cysteine and the closing phenylalanine or tryptophan. The D gene is left open where the match is weak. Rows give clone size only sometimes, using once, few, many, or a class for an expanded clone.

clone size	V gene	J gene	D gene	CDR3 protein	CDR3 DNA
many	TRBV20-1	TRBJ2-7	TRBD2	CSAPFNLAGGSYEQYF	TGCAGTGCGCCGTTCAATCTAGCGGGAGGTTCCTACGAGCAGTACTTC
NA	TRBV18	TRBJ1-2	NA	CASSPPGTQLIGGYTF	TGTGCCAGCTCACCCCCCGGGACACAACTGATAGGGGGCTACACCTTC
few	TRBV4-2	TRBJ1-2	NA	CASSQEGGLSSLYGYTF	TGTGCCAGCAGCCAAGAAGGTGGCCTTTCATCGCTTTATGGCTACACCTTC
many	TRBV7-2	TRBJ2-7	NA	CASTPPGPPYEQYF	TGTGCCAGCACCCCCCCCGGACCACCCTACGAGCAGTACTTC
many	TRBV2	TRBJ2-1	NA	CASSVGSYNEQFF	TGTGCCAGCAGTGTTGGCTCCTACAATGAGCAGTTCTTC
many	TRBV20-1	TRBJ1-6	TRBD1	CSASTPDRGGNNSPLHF	TGCAGTGCTAGTACCCCCGACAGGGGAGGGAATAATTCACCCCTCCACTTT
many	TRBV18	TRBJ1-5	NA	CASSPRGTPNQPQHF	TGTGCCAGCTCACCACGGGGGACCCCGAATCAGCCCCAGCATTTT
NA	TRBV5-1	TRBJ2-2	TRBD1	CASSSGQSGELFF	TGCGCCAGCAGCTCGGGACAGTCGGGGGAGCTGTTTTTT
few	TRBV28	TRBJ2-3	NA	CASNLFRLDTQYF	TGTGCCAGCAATCTTTTTAGGCTGGATACGCAGTATTTT
NA	TRBV12-3/TRBV12-4	TRBJ1-4	NA	CASSAAAGTNEKLFF	TGTGCCAGCAGTGCGGCGGCAGGAACTAATGAAAAACTGTTTTTT
few	TRBV10-3	TRBJ2-2	TRBD1	CAISPGAGGNTGELFF	TGTGCCATCAGCCCTGGGGCAGGGGGGAACACCGGGGAGCTGTTTTTT
NA	TRBV16	TRBJ1-4	NA	CASSQSGGGLFF	TGTGCCAGCAGCCAATCCGGTGGAGGACTGTTTTTT
NA	TRBV5-5	TRBJ2-5	TRBD2	CASSLVASGGLRETQYF	TGTGCCAGCAGCTTGGTCGCTAGCGGGGGGTTACGAGAGACCCAGTACTTC
NA	TRBV2	TRBJ2-1	TRBD1	CASRRGTGVNEQFF	TGTGCCAGCAGGAGGGGGACAGGGGTCAATGAGCAGTTCTTC
few	TRBV3-1	TRBJ2-7	TRBD1	CASSQDGQGYQYF	TGTGCCAGCAGCCAAGACGGACAGGGATACCAGTACTTC
few	TRBV6-2/TRBV6-3	TRBJ2-2	TRBD2	CASSSVGLAGGHAGELFF	TGTGCCAGCAGTTCTGTGGGACTAGCGGGGGGGCACGCCGGGGAGCTGTTTTTT
few	TRBV4-3	TRBJ2-1	TRBD2	CASSRQTSGSRDNEQFF	TGCGCCAGCAGCCGGCAGACTAGCGGGAGTCGTGATAATGAGCAGTTCTTC
few	TRBV15	TRBJ2-7	NA	CATSRDRGLGASYEQYF	TGTGCCACCAGCAGAGATCGGGGTTTGGGAGCCTCCTACGAGCAGTACTTC
NA	TRBV11-3	TRBJ2-2	NA	CASSLSYAGELFF	TGTGCCAGCAGCTTATCTTACGCCGGGGAGCTGTTTTTT
NA	TRBV20-1	TRBJ2-7	NA	CSATGTAAYEQYF	TGCAGTGCTACAGGGACGGCAGCCTACGAGCAGTACTTC